The 28 T cell receptor beta chains below were found in one sample sequenced in a study of T cell clonality in common variable immunodeficiency. Sequencing was performed with immunoSEQ multiplex PCR; in TCRdb, only in-frame clones are kept and a portion is missing. This sample carries roughly 30,000 clones and no singletons, and about 4.5% goes to the top ten. The specimen sequenced was peripheral blood mononuclear cells. The source of these receptors is a person aged 18-70 years in good health.

This clone was seen ten or more times. The read ends 3 residues shy of where the CDR3 ends; the end is completed using the germline J gene. V gene TRBV20-1 combines with J gene TRBJ1-1, with TRBD1 as a possible D gene (5 bases). There are 14 residues in the CDR3. Germline values: CDR1 DFQATT, CDR2 SNEGSKA (reference sequence). V lost 8 bases and J 4 bases, leaving 20 bases between the germline ends. CDR3 residues: CSSTRGGLGTEAFF. Incomplete CDR3 DNA: TGCAGTAGTACGAGGGGAGGTTTAGGCACTGAA.

Ten or more counts support this clone. The observed sequence ends 3 residues before the CDR3 terminus, with the missing tail filled in from the germline J gene. The chain recombines TRBV30 with TRBJ2-2, with TRBD2 as a possible D gene (6 bases). Trimming shortened V by 3 bases and J by 7 bases, and 18 bases separated the two germline ends. CDR1 and CDR2 (germline): GTSNPN, SVGIG (reference sequence). CDR3 length: 15 residues. CDR3 protein: CAWRTGLGYGGELFF. CDR3 DNA, as far as it was read: TGTGCCTGGAGGACGGGACTGGGGTATGGCGGGGAG.

In the case of this clone: The read is 3 residues too short to cover the CDR3 end, so that end is filled in from the germline J gene. The chain recombines TRBV7-9 with TRBJ2-3; TRBD2 might be the D (5 bases). The CDR3 is 13 amino acids. The germline V gene encodes CDR1 SEHNR and CDR2 FQNEAQ (reference sequence). The CDR3 loop reads CASSLGLSETQYF. The part of the CDR3 DNA that was read is TGTGCCAGCAGCTTAGGACTATCGGAGACG.

As for this clone: The CDR3 end falls 3 residues outside the read, so it is completed with the germline J gene. The chain combines TRBV29-1 with TRBJ2-7, with 8 bases fitting TRBD1. The CDR3 spans 14 residues. CDR1 is SQVTM, CDR2 ANQGSEA, per germline. With 7 bases clipped from V and 3 bases from J, the junction kept 11 bases outside the gene matches. The sequenced part of the CDR3 DNA is TGCAGCGCGGGGGCCGGGACAGGCTACTACGAG. As protein: CSAGAGTGYYE. The entire CDR3 protein is CSAGAGTGYYEQYF.

This clone was counted ten times or more. The CDR3 DNA, read in part, is TGCGCCAGCAGCCCACAGGGAGCAGGAGATACG. It translates to CASSPQGAGDT. The whole CDR3 reads CASSPQGAGDTQYF. The chain carries TRBV5-1 and TRBJ2-3; tentatively, D is TRBD1 (6 bases). Read sequence stops 3 residues before the CDR3 end, and the germline J gene provides the missing end. In germline, CDR1 is SGHRS, CDR2 YFSETQ. V lost 4 bases to trimming and J lost 5 bases, with 14 bases between them. CDR3 length: 14 residues.

This clone was found many times. The sequence runs out 3 residues before the end of the CDR3; the remainder is reconstructed from the germline J gene. This chain joins TRBV19 and TRBJ2-5; D uncertain. V shed 5 bases and J shed 5 bases, with 15 bases lying between them. Germline CDR1 LNHDA, CDR2 SQIVND (reference sequence). CDR3 length: 14 amino acids. CDR3 bases read: TGTGCCAGTAGTGTGCAGTTTCCTCCGGAGACC. Protein: CASSVQFPPET. The whole CDR3 protein is CASSVQFPPETQYF.

This clone was seen a few times. This chain's CDR3 is CSASSPQGRETQYF. CDR3 DNA (partial): TGCAGTGCTAGCAGTCCACAGGGTCGGGAGACG. The chain has TRBV20-1 and TRBJ2-3, with D tentatively TRBD1 or TRBD2 (6 bases each). With the read ending 3 residues before the CDR3 end, the germline J gene is used to fill in that end. Per the germline V gene, CDR1 is DFQATT and CDR2 is SNEGSKA (reference sequence). The CDR3 covers 14 residues.

This clone was counted many times. The CDR3 extends 3 residues past the end of the read, so its final part is completed from the germline J gene. The chain couples TRBV5-1 to TRBJ2-3; D unresolved. This CDR3 contains 13 residues. Germline V gene data show CDR1 as SGHRS and CDR2 as YFSETQ. Between the trimmed V and J ends, which lost 1 base and 0 bases, there was a span of 3 bases. CDR3 bases read: TGCGCCAGCAGCTTGCCGAGCACAGATACG. This translates into CASSLPSTDT. Given in full, the CDR3 is CASSLPSTDTQYF.

This clone has ten or more counts. The CDR3 is cut off 3 residues early in the read; its end comes from the germline J gene. V is TRBV12-3 or TRBV12-4 and J is TRBJ2-5; 7 nucleotides agree with TRBD1. Losses at the gene ends were 6 bases for V and 5 bases for J; bases not matched to a gene: 6. The CDR3 contains 13 residues. The CDR3 spells CASSRDRAETQYF. The CDR3 bases that were read are TGTGCCAGCAGCAGAGACAGGGCGGAGACC.

This clone occurred a few times. Germline is not matched at one junction end, which may reflect a read error. The read gets to within 3 residues of the CDR3 end, and the germline J gene fills in the rest. This sequence joins TRBV16 and TRBJ2-5; a weak D match, TRBD1 (5 bases). From germline, CDR1 is KGHSY and CDR2 FQNENV. The CDR3 runs 17 residues. This CDR3 is CASSQSPSQAAQDTQYF. Incomplete CDR3 DNA: TGTGCCAGCAGCCAATCCCCCTCACAGGCGGCGCAAGATACC.

Details on this clone: The read terminates 3 residues before the CDR3 end, so the remaining end is supplied by the germline J gene. This chain joins TRBV2 and TRBJ2-1, with a possible D match to TRBD2 (6 bases). The germline CDR1 and CDR2 sequences are SNHLY and FYNNEI. The CDR3 has 17 amino acids. Trimming took off 6 bases at V and 6 bases at J, with 24 bases between the two ends. CDR3 sequence reads: CASRSPDLAPPGNEQFF. The part of the CDR3 DNA that was read is TGTGCCAGCAGGTCCCCTGATCTAGCGCCCCCCGGCAATGAG.

The table lists this clone with many counts. Read sequence stops 3 residues before the CDR3 end, and the germline J gene provides the missing end. The V gene is TRBV4-1, the J gene TRBJ1-2, with 8 bases lining up with TRBD1. This CDR3 region has 14 residues. Germline CDR1 is MGHRA and CDR2 is YSYEKL. Trimming removed 9 bases from V and 3 bases from J; junction bases left unmatched: 9. CDR3 DNA, as far as it was read: TGCGCCAGGAACACCAGGGGGCCTGACTATGGC. Translating gives CARNTRGPDYG. The CDR3 in full is CARNTRGPDYGYTF.

This clone was counted at least ten times. The read ends 3 residues before the CDR3 terminus; that terminus is restored from the germline J gene. The chain is built from TRBV10-3 and TRBJ2-5; tentative D call: TRBD2 (6 bases). The CDR3 is 14 amino acids. Germline V gene lookup returns CDR1 ENHRY and CDR2 SYGVKD. V shed 4 bases and J shed 4 bases, with 13 bases lying between them. The CDR3 DNA, read in part, is TGTGCCATCAGTGCTTCGACTAGAGGAGAGACC. This sequence encodes CAISASTRGET. The complete CDR3 protein is CAISASTRGETQYF.

This clone appeared many times. Read sequence stops 3 residues before the CDR3 end, and the germline J gene provides the missing end. The chain is built from TRBV5-1 and TRBJ2-1; 7 positions agree with TRBD1. In germline, CDR1 is SGHRS, CDR2 YFSETQ. V was pared by 5 bases and J by 6 bases, with 14 bases of the junction left unmatched. This CDR3 spans 16 amino acids. The CDR3 loop is CASRMFRDSYINEQFF. The CDR3 DNA, read in part, is TGCGCCAGCAGGATGTTCCGGGACAGCTACATCAATGAG.

In regard to this clone: The sequence runs out 3 residues before the end of the CDR3; the remainder is reconstructed from the germline J gene. The chain employs TRBV6-1 and TRBJ1-2; 7 bases match TRBD1. The CDR3 is made up of 14 amino acids. The V segment lost 2 bases and the J segment 4 bases; nucleotides outside the gene matches: 4. Germline-derived CDR1 and CDR2 are MNHNS and SASEGT. Partial CDR3 DNA: TGTGCCAGCAGTGAAACCGGGACAGTCTATGGC. Residues: CASSETGTVYG. The full CDR3 protein is CASSETGTVYGYTF.

This clone was recorded at least ten times. Sequencing ends 3 residues short of the CDR3 end; the germline J gene provides the rest. V is TRBV12-3 or TRBV12-4 and J is TRBJ1-4, with 7 bases matching TRBD1. V was pared by 6 bases and J by 8 bases, with 6 bases of the junction left unmatched. This CDR3 is 13 amino acids long. The covered CDR3 bases are TGTGCCAGCAGCGACAGGGTAGGGGAAAAA. Amino acid sequence: CASSDRVGEK. The full CDR3 sequence reads CASSDRVGEKLFF.

This clone is medium-sized within its sample. Read sequence stops 3 residues before the CDR3 end, and the germline J gene provides the missing end. This rearrangement joins TRBV30 to TRBJ2-7; 8 nucleotides match TRBD1. The germline CDR1 and CDR2 sequences are GTSNPN and SVGIG (reference sequence). V lost 7 bases to trimming and J lost 4 bases; unmatched junction nucleotides: 6. The length of the CDR3 is 12 residues. CDR3 residues: CAFGQGPYEQYF. The part of the CDR3 DNA that was read is TGTGCCTTTGGACAGGGTCCTTACGAG.

The CDR3: CASSPAQIHEQYF. The part of the CDR3 DNA that was read is TGTGCCAGCTCACCAGCACAGATCCACGAG. V is TRBV18 and J is TRBJ2-7; unclear D gene. The CDR3 is cut off 3 residues early in the read; its end comes from the germline J gene. Trimming removed 2 bases at V and 5 bases at J, with 10 bases between. The CDR3 is 13 amino acids. The V gene's germline CDR1 is KGHSH and CDR2 LQKENI.

This clone showed up many times. Read sequence stops 3 residues before the CDR3 end, and the germline J gene provides the missing end. The chain carries TRBV9 and TRBJ2-3; 7 bases match TRBD2. CDR3 length equals 17 residues. CDR1 SGDLS and CDR2 YYNGEE come from the germline V gene. J lost 2 bases, V lost 2 bases, and 11 bases had no gene match. The CDR3 region is CASSVLSLAAYTDTQYF. Incomplete CDR3 DNA: TGTGCCAGCAGCGTCCTTAGCCTAGCGGCCTACACAGATACG.

This clone was recorded at least ten times. The read gets to within 3 residues of the CDR3 end, and the germline J gene fills in the rest. This chain connects TRBV12-3 or TRBV12-4 to TRBJ2-2; 7 bases fit TRBD1. V shed 6 bases, J shed 4 bases, and the junction held 11 bases outside the gene matches. This CDR3 comprises 16 residues. The CDR3 bases that were read are TGTGCCAGCAGATTAAAACAGGGGCTGGGCACCGGGGAG. This encodes CASRLKQGLGTGE. The CDR3 as a whole reads CASRLKQGLGTGELFF.

This clone was recorded many times. The CDR3 end is not reached by the read, which stops 3 residues before it; the germline J gene fills it in. The chain joins TRBV20-1 to TRBJ1-2, with 9 bases aligning to TRBD1. This CDR3 comprises 12 residues. Per the germline V gene, CDR1 is DFQATT and CDR2 is SNEGSKA (reference sequence). The sequenced CDR3 bases are TGCAGTGCTGCCGGGACAGGGACGCGC. Amino acid sequence: CSAAGTGTR. The full CDR3 reads CSAAGTGTRYTF.

Concerning this clone: With the read ending 3 residues before the CDR3 end, the germline J gene is used to fill in that end. J is TRBJ2-2 and V is TRBV2; tentative D call: TRBD1 (5 bases). Trimming pared 2 bases from V and 8 bases from J, leaving 6 bases between. Per the germline V gene, CDR1 is SNHLY and CDR2 is FYNNEI. The CDR3 is made up of 12 amino acids. CDR3 sequence: CASSEKGGELFF. CDR3 DNA (partial): TGTGCCAGCAGTGAAAAGGGGGGGGAG. Full variable domain (remainder filled in from reference TRBV2 and TRBJ2-2): EPEVTQTPSHQVTQMGQEVILRCVPISNHLYFYWYRQILGQKVEFLVSFYNNEISEKSEIFDDQFSVERPDGSNFTLKIRSTKLEDSAMYFCASSEKGGELFFGEGSRLTVL.

This clone appeared a few times. The read terminates 3 residues ahead of where the CDR3 ends, so the germline J gene completes it. This rearrangement joins TRBV7-9 to TRBJ1-5; D call uncertain. This CDR3 contains 14 residues. Germline V CDR1 and CDR2: SEHNR, FQNEAQ (reference sequence). V shed 3 bases and J shed 2 bases, with 8 bases lying between them. CDR3 protein: CASSFSVGNQPQHF. CDR3 bases read: TGTGCCAGCAGCTTCTCTGTAGGCAATCAGCCC.

The sample holds a few counts of this clone. The missing CDR3 end, 3 residues past where the read stops, is filled in from the germline J gene. V gene TRBV29-1 combines with J gene TRBJ1-4, with TRBD1 as a possible D gene (5 bases). The germline V and J ends were trimmed by 6 bases and 3 bases, with 8 bases remaining between them. The CDR3 loop spans 12 amino acids. CDR1 and CDR2 from the germline V gene are SQVTM and ANQGSEA. CDR3 amino acids: CSVRASNEKLFF. The CDR3 DNA, read in part, is TGCAGCGTCAGGGCCTCTAATGAAAAA.

This clone appeared many times. The CDR3 end falls 3 residues outside the read, so it is completed with the germline J gene. V gene TRBV6-1 combines with J gene TRBJ2-2; 11 bases are shared with TRBD1. The length of the CDR3 is 16 residues. The germline gives CDR1 MNHNS, CDR2 SASEGT. This chain's CDR3 is CASRETGGQGDEKLFF. The covered CDR3 bases are TGTGCCAGCAGGGAAACCGGGGGACAGGGGGACGAAAAG.

This clone was recorded many times. The CDR3 DNA, read in part, is TGCGCCAGCAGCGCGGGACAGGACCTCACAGATACG. Its translation is CASSAGQDLTDT. The whole CDR3 is CASSAGQDLTDTQYF. The chain carries TRBV5-1 and TRBJ2-3; TRBD1 aligns across 8 bases. The sequence runs out 3 residues before the end of the CDR3; the remainder is reconstructed from the germline J gene. Trimming at V came to 4 bases and at J to 2 bases, leaving 6 bases not matched to a gene. The germline V gene encodes CDR1 SGHRS and CDR2 YFSETQ. The CDR3 has 15 residues.

This clone was picked up many times. Read sequence stops 3 residues before the CDR3 end, and the germline J gene provides the missing end. The chain carries TRBV7-3 and TRBJ2-1, with TRBD1 identical over 8 bases. J lost 4 bases, V lost 5 bases, and 10 bases had no gene match. CDR1 is SGHTA, CDR2 FQGTGA, per germline. The CDR3 consists of 16 residues. CDR3 sequence: CASSQAGTGRYNEQFF. The part of the CDR3 DNA that was read is TGTGCCAGCAGCCAAGCAGGGACAGGCAGGTACAATGAG. The entire variable domain, with the rest obtained from reference TRBV7-3 and TRBJ2-1, is as follows: GAGVSQTPSNKVTEKGKYVELRCDPISGHTALYWYRQSLGQGPEFLIYFQGTGAADDSGLPNDRFFAVRPEGSVSTLKIQRTERGDSAVYLCASSQAGTGRYNEQFFGPGTRLTVL.

This clone came up many times. CDR3 region: CASTQMLNTEAFF. The CDR3 DNA, read in part, is TGTGCCAGTACCCAGATGTTGAACACTGAA. This chain joins TRBV19 and TRBJ1-1; the D is unclear. The read ends 3 residues shy of where the CDR3 ends; the end is completed using the germline J gene. The CDR3 spans 13 residues. Trimming removed 7 bases from V and 0 bases from J, with 9 bases in between. Germline loops: CDR1 LNHDA, CDR2 SQIVND (reference sequence).